The subject of this entry is one TCR beta chain. These data originate in a study of cytomegalovirus exposure and HLA in healthy donors. Repertoires were generated with immunoSEQ multiplex PCR, while TCRdb's copy carries only in-frame clones and drops some. The sample includes about 160,000 clones, around 92% of them seen just once. The V gene's germline CDR1 is SGHRS and CDR2 YFSETQ. V lost 4 bases to trimming and J lost 7 bases; unmatched junction nucleotides: 9. This CDR3 has 15 residues. This TCR was sampled from a woman younger than 30 in good health and CMV-seropositive. Sequenced input: PBMCs. This chain connects TRBV5-1 to TRBJ2-1, with 9 bases fitting TRBD2. This chain's CDR3 is CASSPLAGVVNEQFF. The CDR3 DNA reads as TGCGCCAGCAGCCCCTTAGCGGGAGTGGTAAATGAGCAGTTCTTC.